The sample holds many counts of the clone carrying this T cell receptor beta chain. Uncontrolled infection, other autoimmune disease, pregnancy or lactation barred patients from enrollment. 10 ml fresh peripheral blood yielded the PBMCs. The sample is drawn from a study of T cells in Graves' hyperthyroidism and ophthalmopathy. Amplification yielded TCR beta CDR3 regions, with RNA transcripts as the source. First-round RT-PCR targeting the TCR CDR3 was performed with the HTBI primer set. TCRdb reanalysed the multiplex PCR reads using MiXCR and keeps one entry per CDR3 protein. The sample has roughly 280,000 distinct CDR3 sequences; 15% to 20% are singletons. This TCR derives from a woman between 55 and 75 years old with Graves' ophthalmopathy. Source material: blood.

The chain's CDR3 is CASSLRERHPQHF. CDR3 DNA: TGTGCCAGCAGTTTACGGGAGAGACATCCCCAGCATTTT. J is TRBJ1-5 and V is TRBV27; D remains ambiguous. Germline CDR1 reads MNHEY; CDR2 reads SMNVEV (reference sequence). This CDR3 is built from 13 residues. The V and J ends lost 2 bases and 10 bases respectively, with 12 bases between them.